Listed here is a single T cell receptor (beta chain). Its antigen is currently unknown. At one of its ends the junction is not consistent with the germline gene, which may arise from a read error. This entry belongs to a study of CD8 T cells in Susac syndrome. There are 15 residues in the CDR3. Germline CDR1 MGHRA, CDR2 YSYEKL. General observations from the study: The CD4+ T cell repertoires of Susac syndrome were found to show no clonal expansion. As acknowledged by the study, its TCR sequencing and HLA analysis included a relatively small number of individuals.

With random hexamers, roughly 0.45 to 1 ug RNA was reverse transcribed. It was immunoSEQ multiplex PCR that amplified TCR beta CDR3 across 54 Vbeta and 13 Jbeta. Each CDR3 protein gets one entry after TCRdb re-called the immunoSEQ multiplex PCR reads with MiXCR. The sample holds under 200,000 distinct CDR3 sequences; almost 96% are singletons and the top ten take around 0.1%. This chain uses TRBV4-1 with TRBJ2-5; D is possibly TRBD1 (5 bases). Source material: CD4+ T cells from PBMCs. This clonotype was sampled from a human donor with Susac syndrome. The CDR3, as DNA: TGCGCCAGCAGCCAAGATAGGGATAACCGGTGGGGCATGGACTTC. As protein: CASSQDRDNRWGMDF.